This TCR beta chain was recovered during a study of T cell repertoires in cytomegalovirus infection. Study-wide background: Public signatures in TCR beta pointed to CMV infection and matching HLA type.

This clonotype was recorded a few times. As yet, its antigen is unknown. The V and J ends lost 4 bases and 4 bases, in that order; junction bases with no gene match: 13. Germline V gene sequence: CDR1 SGHNT, CDR2 YYREEE (reference sequence). CDR3 length equals 16 residues. Each CDR3 protein is one row after TCRdb ran MiXCR on the reads. This table has about 130,000 distinct CDR3 sequences, about 24% appearing once. This clonotype was obtained from a human donor in good health (CMV status not recorded). Some clones in this sample may be carry-over from other donors' samples. The chain links TRBV5-4 to TRBJ2-7; 8 bases fit TRBD2. Sequencing was performed on PBMCs, sequenced either directly or after in vitro stimulation (not recorded which). This CDR3 is CASSGLSGSSRYEQYF. In DNA form, the CDR3 reads TGTGCCAGCAGCGGGTTAAGCGGGAGCTCCCGGTACGAGCAGTACTTC. The full variable domain, rest sourced from reference TRBV5-4 and TRBJ2-7, is ETGVTQSPTHLIKTRGQQVTLRCSSQSGHNTVSWYQQALGQGPQFIFQYYREEENGRGNFPPRFSGLQFPNYSSELNVNALELDDSALYLCASSGLSGSSRYEQYFGPGTRLTVT.